A selection of T cell receptor beta chains follows, all from one sample in a study of OX40 agonist ivuxolimab in advanced cancers. TCRdb's table, derived via immunoSEQ multiplex PCR, lists solely in-frame clones and lacks some. The profile covers about 94,000 clones, with around 91% appearing a single time and about 0.73% taken by the ten largest. The specimen was CD4+ or CD8+ T cells sorted from blood, collected in a trial of the OX40 agonist ivuxolimab. The receptors were sampled from an adult with an advanced solid tumor such as melanoma, head and neck, liver or kidney cancer. Each CDR3 is given with its conserved first and last residue. Fields, in order: CDR3 DNA, CDR3 protein, J gene, V gene, CDR3 length, clone size, D gene. D genes are given only for firm matches. Clone size is shown for a subset of rows, as once, few, many or a class of expanded clone.

CDR3 DNA: TGTGCCACCAGCAGACTTCTAGCGGGAGACAATGAGCAGTTCTTC
CDR3 protein: CATSRLLAGDNEQFF
J gene: TRBJ2-1
V gene: TRBV15
CDR3 length: 15
clone size: .
D gene: TRBD2

CDR3 DNA: TGTGCCAGCAGCCCCCGAATCTACGGGAGGGGTTATACCGGGGAGCTGTTTTTT
CDR3 protein: CASSPRIYGRGYTGELFF
J gene: TRBJ2-2
V gene: TRBV9
CDR3 length: 18
clone size: .
D gene: TRBD2

CDR3 DNA: TGCGCCAGCAGCTTTGTGACTAGCGGGACCAATGAGCAGTTCTTC
CDR3 protein: CASSFVTSGTNEQFF
J gene: TRBJ2-1
V gene: TRBV5-1
CDR3 length: 15
clone size: .
D gene: TRBD2

CDR3 DNA: TGTGCCAGTAGTATTCAGGGGAACACTGAAGCTTTCTTT
CDR3 protein: CASSIQGNTEAFF
J gene: TRBJ1-1
V gene: TRBV19
CDR3 length: 13
clone size: .
D gene: .

CDR3 DNA: TGTGCCAGTAGGGGGGGCGTTTGGAACCAGCCCCAGCATTTT
CDR3 protein: CASRGGVWNQPQHF
J gene: TRBJ1-5
V gene: TRBV19
CDR3 length: 14
clone size: .
D gene: .

CDR3 DNA: TGTGCCAGCAGCGCGACCGGGACTAGCGGGAGGGCCGCCTACGAGCAGTACTTC
CDR3 protein: CASSATGTSGRAAYEQYF
J gene: TRBJ2-7
V gene: TRBV9
CDR3 length: 18
clone size: .
D gene: TRBD2

CDR3 DNA: TGTGCCAGCAGCTTCCCTGACAGGGCTCATTCACCCCTCCACTTT
CDR3 protein: CASSFPDRAHSPLHF
J gene: TRBJ1-6
V gene: TRBV7-3
CDR3 length: 15
clone size: .
D gene: TRBD1

CDR3 DNA: TGTGCCAGTAGCGCGGACAGGGGCCCTCCTGGTGAAAAACTGTTTTTT
CDR3 protein: CASSADRGPPGEKLFF
J gene: TRBJ1-4
V gene: TRBV19
CDR3 length: 16
clone size: .
D gene: TRBD1

CDR3 DNA: TGTGCCTGGAGCGCAACCCGAGCCGAAACAGGGTGGAGGGAGACCCAGTACTTC
CDR3 protein: CAWSATRAETGWRETQYF
J gene: TRBJ2-5
V gene: TRBV30
CDR3 length: 18
clone size: .
D gene: .

CDR3 DNA: TGCAGCGTAGCTTTCCGGGACAGAACTAATGAAAAACTGTTTTTT
CDR3 protein: CSVAFRDRTNEKLFF
J gene: TRBJ1-4
V gene: TRBV29-1
CDR3 length: 15
clone size: .
D gene: TRBD1

CDR3 DNA: TGTGCCAGCAGCTCCGAATACAGATCAGGATCTATTGAAGCTTTCTTT
CDR3 protein: CASSSEYRSGSIEAFF
J gene: TRBJ1-1
V gene: TRBV11-3
CDR3 length: 16
clone size: .
D gene: .

CDR3 DNA: TGTGCCAGCAGCTCCGTCGCGGGCCTTCCCCCCTACGAGCAGTACTTC
CDR3 protein: CASSSVAGLPPYEQYF
J gene: TRBJ2-7
V gene: TRBV11-2
CDR3 length: 16
clone size: once
D gene: .

CDR3 DNA: TGTGCCTGGGGCCCTGGTTTGCAGGGATCCTCTGGAAACACCATATATTTT
CDR3 protein: CAWGPGLQGSSGNTIYF
J gene: TRBJ1-3
V gene: TRBV30
CDR3 length: 17
clone size: .
D gene: .